What follows describes a single T cell receptor beta chain. The antigen is not known. This sample stems from a study of neoadjuvant nivolumab and ipilimumab in lung cancer. As for the study in general: Nivolumab 3 mg/kg was given days 1, 15 and 29, plus ipilimumab 1 mg/kg day 1 in combination. General study points: TCR receptors were sequenced in few samples. Only a single major-pathologic-response sample was available for clonality analysis. TCR richness and clonality were higher in tumors than adjacent uninvolved lung.

Clones were read by immunoSEQ multiplex PCR, and TCRdb kept only the in-frame ones, dropping some. The top ten clones hold around 3.7% of a sample with some 43,000 clones, 75% to 90% of them seen once. This CDR3 has 17 residues. Trimming removed 0 bases from V and 7 bases from J, with 22 bases in between. Germline values: CDR1 MNHEY, CDR2 SMNVEV (reference sequence). The chain is built from TRBV27 and TRBJ2-7, with D perhaps being TRBD1 or TRBD2 (5 bases each). The input for sequencing was blood, taken before neoadjuvant nivolumab, alone or with ipilimumab. This receptor was taken from an adult with non-small cell lung cancer. Some clones in this sample may be carry-over from other donors' samples. Here the CDR3 reads CASSLSPRGPKVIEQYF. The CDR3 nucleotides read TGTGCCAGCAGTTTATCCCCCCGGGGACCGAAGGTGATTGAGCAGTACTTC.